One and the same sample provided the 14 T cell receptor beta chains below, sequenced in a study of cytomegalovirus exposure and HLA in healthy donors. PCR was performed using 60 Vbeta and 13 Jbeta primers. TCRdb's copy holds only in-frame clones and misses some; the assay was immunoSEQ multiplex PCR. The data contain some 90,000 clones, around 84% of them singletons. Sequencing was done on a sample of PBMCs. The receptors were gathered from a human donor in good health.

J is TRBJ1-1 and V is TRBV11-2; D is ambiguous. Germline V gene data show CDR1 as SGHAT and CDR2 as FQNNGV. The ends were cut back, 7 bases at V and 11 bases at J, with 17 bases in the middle. This CDR3 comprises 12 residues. CDR3 nucleotide sequence: TGTGCCAGCACCACTCCAGGTCCTCCTGCTTTCTTT. Protein product: CASTTPGPPAFF.

The chain uses TRBV9 and TRBJ2-2; the match to TRBD2 covers 7 bases. CDR3 length: 16 residues. The germline V gene has CDR1 SGDLS and CDR2 YYNGEE. The J segment lost 1 base and the V segment lost 0 bases, leaving 3 bases of the junction unmatched. The CDR3 sequence: CASSVGRGRNTGELFF. The CDR3 region has the DNA TGTGCCAGCAGCGTAGGGCGGGGGAGGAACACCGGGGAGCTGTTTTTT.

The V call is TRBV6-5, the J call TRBJ2-3; unclear D gene. Between the trimmed V and J ends, which lost 2 bases and 0 bases, there was a span of 3 bases. The CDR3 consists of 13 residues. Looked up from germline, CDR1 is MNHEY and CDR2 is SVGAGI. Here the CDR3 reads CASSYPSTDTQYF. CDR3 in DNA: TGTGCCAGCAGTTACCCTAGCACAGATACGCAGTATTTT.

This clone was picked up one time. The chain recombines TRBV2 with TRBJ1-1; no definite D call. The CDR3 length is 14 residues. Germline values: CDR1 SNHLY, CDR2 FYNNEI. The ends were cut back, 3 bases at V and 1 base at J, with 9 bases in the middle. CDR3 DNA: TGTGCCAGCAGTGATATACCGGGGAACACTGAAGCTTTCTTT. Protein product: CASSDIPGNTEAFF.

The chain carries TRBV7-2 and TRBJ1-6; 8 bases fit TRBD1. V lost 5 bases to trimming and J lost 9 bases; unmatched junction nucleotides: 9. Germline V gene lookup returns CDR1 SGHTA and CDR2 FQGNSA. CDR3 length: 15 amino acids. In nucleotides, the CDR3 is TGTGCCAGCAGCCTCGGGACAGGAATGGGTTCACCCCTCCACTTT. Translating gives CASSLGTGMGSPLHF.

The chain uses TRBV19 and TRBJ2-1; 7 positions agree with TRBD2. Germline trimming cut 6 bases from V and 2 bases from J; bases unmatched to any gene: 7. Germline V lookup: CDR1 LNHDA, CDR2 SQIVND (reference sequence). The CDR3 loop spans 15 amino acids. The CDR3 DNA sequence: TGTGCCAGTAGCCCAACTAGCGAGACCTACAATGAGCAGTTCTTC. Translated: CASSPTSETYNEQFF.

CDR3 DNA: TGTGCCAGCTCACCACCGGGACTAGGGGGATACGAGCAGTACTTC. It specifies CASSPPGLGGYEQYF. The chain couples TRBV18 to TRBJ2-7; 8 positions match TRBD2. The CDR3 extends over 15 amino acids. Trimming removed 0 bases from V and 4 bases from J; junction bases left unmatched: 5. CDR1 is KGHSH, CDR2 LQKENI, per germline.

The chain recombines TRBV6-6 with TRBJ1-1; 9 bases match TRBD1. This CDR3 spans 14 amino acids. CDR1 and CDR2 (germline): MNHNY, SVGAGI (reference sequence). Unmatched junction bases numbered 11, after V lost 4 bases and J lost 11 bases. The CDR3 protein is CASSFRTGALEAFF. The CDR3 DNA follows: TGTGCCAGCAGTTTCCGGACAGGGGCTTTGGAGGCTTTCTTT.

This rearrangement joins TRBV7-2 to TRBJ2-5, with TRBD2 identical over 13 bases. This CDR3 has 16 amino acids. The junction had 8 bases not matched to a gene; V was cut back by 6 bases and J by 4 bases. Germline CDR1 reads SGHTA; CDR2 reads FQGNSA. CDR3 region: CASRVGLAGTRETQYF. CDR3 nucleotide sequence: TGTGCCAGCAGGGTGGGACTAGCGGGGACCCGAGAGACCCAGTACTTC.

For the CDR3, the DNA is TGTGCCAGCAGCGTAGGGGGAGGGAGTGGGACCGATGAGCAGTTCTTC. The encoded protein is CASSVGGGSGTDEQFF. The chain joins TRBV9 to TRBJ2-1, with 7 bases that match TRBD2. The CDR3 is 16 residues long. CDR1 is SGDLS, CDR2 YYNGEE, per germline. J gave up 8 bases and V 0 bases, and 11 bases lay outside the gene matches.

The V gene is TRBV28, the J gene TRBJ2-7, with 10 bases that match TRBD1. CDR1 and CDR2 (germline): MDHEN, SYDVKM. After removal of 5 bases from V and 5 bases from J, the junction contained 6 bases not matched to a gene. The CDR3 sequence is 14 residues long. CDR3 bases: TGTGCCAGCAGTCCAATGACAGGGGGCCACGAGCAGTACTTC. Its translation: CASSPMTGGHEQYF.

The chain links TRBV7-2 to TRBJ2-5; no definite D call. The CDR3 has 13 residues. CDR1 is SGHTA and CDR2 is FQGNSA in the germline V gene. Between the trimmed V and J ends, which lost 4 bases and 1 base, there was a span of 7 bases. CDR3 sequence (DNA): TGTGCCAGCAGCTCGAGATTCCAAGAGACCCAGTACTTC. Translation: CASSSRFQETQYF.

CDR3 coding DNA: TGCAGCGTAGCCGGGACTAGCGGGAGAAACGAGCAGTACTTC. It specifies CSVAGTSGRNEQYF. The chain has TRBV29-1 and TRBJ2-7; 14 bases are shared with TRBD2. The germline CDR1 and CDR2 sequences are SQVTM and ANQGSEA. Losses at the gene ends were 6 bases for V and 5 bases for J; bases not matched to a gene: 6. The CDR3 extends over 14 amino acids.

This rearrangement joins TRBV4-3 to TRBJ1-2, with D perhaps matching TRBD1 (5 bases). Germline-derived CDR1 and CDR2 are LGHNA and YSLEER. Deletions cut 0 bases from V and 6 bases from J, with 23 bases between. This CDR3 is built from 18 residues. The CDR3 coding sequence is TGCGCCAGCAGCCAAGATATTCGGAGGGCAGGGATGGAGGATGGCTACACCTTC. It specifies CASSQDIRRAGMEDGYTF.